This TCR beta chain was observed in a study of Graves' ophthalmopathy and Graves' hyperthyroidism. Ophthalmopathy donors were characterized by moderate-to-severe activity, CAS of at least 3, NOSPECS of at least 4, and duration under 3 months. Establishment of the diagnosis relied upon clinical symptoms, serum thyroxine, TRAb, thyroid ultrasound and orbital computed tomography. Amplification of the TCR beta CDR3 regions used RNA transcripts (as template). The library came from an HTBI-primed first-round RT-PCR and a second-round multiplex PCR. TCRdb processed the multiplex PCR reads anew with MiXCR; each CDR3 protein has one entry. Of about 180,000 distinct CDR3 sequences in the sample, roughly two fifths were seen once. Germline CDR1 and CDR2: MNHEY and SVGEGT. V dropped 5 bases and J dropped 2; count of bases not matched to a gene: 15. The CDR3 is 20 amino acids.

Sequenced: peripheral blood. The receptor was isolated from a woman in her 40s with Graves' ophthalmopathy. The chain links TRBV6-2 or TRBV6-3 to TRBJ2-4; 13 bases agree with TRBD2. CDR3 nucleotide sequence: TGTGCCAGCAGTCATTTTAGTCGGACTAGCGGGAGTATATCCAAAAACATTCAGTACTTC. Translating it yields CASSHFSRTSGSISKNIQYF.